Sequencing of this TCR beta chain was carried out in a study of early T cells in non-severe SARS-CoV-2 infection (dated by TCRdb to 2020 to 2023). With regard to the full study: TCR sequencing used bulk RNA from unsorted whole blood, so alpha and beta chains could not be paired. Study-level results and caveats: VDJdb matching was skewed toward anti-spike CD8 responses, so virus-specific expansions were likely underestimated and private and CD4 specificities were missed.

Its CDR3 holds 13 amino acids, cysteine through phenylalanine. The CDR3 DNA has 39 bases and is translated from base 1. Based on the germline V gene, the CDR1 and CDR2 sequences are KGHDR and SFDVKD. Trimming removed 5 bases from V and 2 bases from J, leaving 3 bases between the germline ends. This clonotype was observed many times. Its cognate antigen has yet to be identified. No much larger clonotype is one base removed from it; base qualities were not supplied. This was a case-control study nested in a cohort of healthcare workers in London, UK, who had nasopharyngeal swab PCR tests and blood samples taken every week. Healthcare workers were enrolled in the week of the UK lockdown, from 23 to 31 March 2020, and were followed every week for up to roughly 15 weeks. To prepare the library, 5' RACE was applied. Sequencing instrument: NextSeq 500. The TCR library protocol attached unique molecular identifiers to individual cDNA molecules to correct for sequencing error and PCR bias. Both TCR alpha and beta chains were sequenced, and tight co-correlation was observed between alpha and beta sequence abundances in each sample. Per the source publication's procedure: Decombinator V4 was used to annotate the V gene, J gene and CDR3 of the TCR sequences. TCRs were defined as expanded if a significant change between any two time points was detected under a Poisson model with p below 0.0001. TCR abundances were normalised to the total number of TCRs sequenced per sample and expressed as counts per million. TRAV1-2 paired with TRAJ12, TRAJ20 or TRAJ33 defined MAIT TCRs, while TRAV10 paired with TRAJ18 defined iNKT TCRs. VDJdb, accessed 1 November 2021, was searched for CMV, EBV and SARS-CoV-2 annotated TCRs, excluding TCRs annotated for multiple antigens. The raw public reads went through TCRdb reprocessing: fastp at Q25, MiXCR clone calling, in-frame beta chains kept. When rows share a CDR3 protein, they turn into one entry using the most common DNA and genes. The V and J calls follow TCRdb's processing rather than the paper's. The sample contains approximately 52,000 distinct CDR3 sequences, about 15% of them found a single time. 10% of the sample goes to the ten largest clones.

The specimen comprised whole blood, sampled at baseline. The sequence was collected from an adult who was a healthcare worker with PCR-confirmed SARS-CoV-2 infection or an uninfected control (not recorded which). The V gene is TRBV24-1 and the J gene is TRBJ2-6; the D gene identity is not certain. The nucleotides are TGTGCCACCAGTGGCGCTGGGGCCAACGTCCTGACTTTC. Translated, this gives CATSGAGANVLTF.